These T cell receptor beta chains were read from a single sample in a study of CD8 T cells in ankylosing spondylitis. MiXCR, applied by TCRdb to the 5' RACE reads, yields one record per CDR3 protein. The table has roughly 450,000 distinct CDR3 sequences, around 26% seen once. Sample: blood, either unsorted or a sorted T cell fraction (not recorded which). Receptors were obtained from a male donor with ankylosing spondylitis. Both conserved end residues are part of each CDR3. The order of the fields is clone size, J gene, V gene, CDR3 protein. Part of the rows lack a size; the others show once, few, many or a class for expanded clones.

clone_size: NA
j_call: TRBJ2-5
v_call: TRBV5-1
cdr3_aa: CASQGTGRARETQYF

clone_size: few
j_call: TRBJ2-2
v_call: TRBV7-2
cdr3_aa: CASSPRTQNTGELFF

clone_size: NA
j_call: TRBJ1-2
v_call: TRBV20-1
cdr3_aa: CSASYWEYSYGYTF

clone_size: NA
j_call: TRBJ1-1
v_call: TRBV6-1
cdr3_aa: CASSESGGRRTEAFF

clone_size: NA
j_call: TRBJ1-2
v_call: TRBV12-3/TRBV12-4
cdr3_aa: CASREGEGYGYTF

clone_size: NA
j_call: TRBJ1-3
v_call: TRBV20-1
cdr3_aa: CSAPDSSGNTIYF

clone_size: NA
j_call: TRBJ1-1
v_call: TRBV29-1
cdr3_aa: CSVELVHGNTEAFF

clone_size: few
j_call: TRBJ2-2
v_call: TRBV27
cdr3_aa: CASRGRWAGELFF

clone_size: once
j_call: TRBJ2-1
v_call: TRBV7-2
cdr3_aa: CASAGLLKNEQFF

clone_size: NA
j_call: TRBJ2-3
v_call: TRBV24-1
cdr3_aa: CATSDPTSEAGVTDTQYF

clone_size: few
j_call: TRBJ1-2
v_call: TRBV6-5
cdr3_aa: CASSYSRDRDLYGYTF

clone_size: NA
j_call: TRBJ1-1
v_call: TRBV18
cdr3_aa: CASSPTGYTEVFF

clone_size: few
j_call: TRBJ2-2
v_call: TRBV12-3/TRBV12-4
cdr3_aa: CASSLEAGLAGELFF

clone_size: few
j_call: TRBJ1-1
v_call: TRBV29-1
cdr3_aa: CSVVTGSEAFF

clone_size: many
j_call: TRBJ2-5
v_call: TRBV5-1
cdr3_aa: CASSFRSGQGQETQYF

clone_size: NA
j_call: TRBJ2-1
v_call: TRBV5-1
cdr3_aa: CASSFQGQVGYYNEQFF

clone_size: many
j_call: TRBJ2-2
v_call: TRBV5-1
cdr3_aa: CASSFRGGLGEELFF

clone_size: few
j_call: TRBJ2-3
v_call: TRBV2
cdr3_aa: CASGDRTSTDTQYF

clone_size: NA
j_call: TRBJ2-7
v_call: TRBV29-1
cdr3_aa: CSVEKQYGNYEQYF

clone_size: NA
j_call: TRBJ1-2
v_call: TRBV20-1
cdr3_aa: CSARPTGNYGYTF

clone_size: NA
j_call: TRBJ2-1
v_call: TRBV4-1
cdr3_aa: CASSHEGTGDNEQFF

clone_size: few
j_call: TRBJ1-1
v_call: TRBV29-1
cdr3_aa: CSAQGVGTEAFF